This T cell receptor beta chain came from a study of PD-1 blockade in classical Hodgkin lymphoma. About the research overall: Nivolumab was given intravenously to patients at 3 mg/kg every 2 weeks. Study-wide results and limits: While CD8+ TCR diversity did not rise significantly by C4D1, CD4+ TCR diversity did. Excluded were patients who started nivolumab under 1 year after ASCT, a group that had lower diversity. Baseline TCR diversity was reportedly lower in newly diagnosed patients than healthy donors.

Each patient relapsed following autologous stem cell transplantation, and prior brentuximab vedotin exposure differed. The assay was immunoSEQ multiplex PCR, and TCRdb's table has in-frame clones only and misses some. The sample has tens of thousands of clones; roughly 76% are singletons. The CDR3 totals 16 residues. Germline V CDR1 and CDR2: SGDLS, YYNGEE. V lost 0 bases to trimming and J lost 5 bases, with 17 bases between them. Turning to this clone: Antigen: not known.

This receptor was taken from a human donor with classical Hodgkin lymphoma. The sequenced sample was peripheral blood mononuclear cells (PBMCs), obtained before the second cycle of nivolumab. The J gene is TRBJ2-5, the V gene TRBV9; the D is unclear. CDR3 sequence: CASSVEGHLNGETQYF. DNA of the CDR3: TGTGCCAGCAGCGTAGAGGGTCACCTGAATGGGGAGACCCAGTACTTC. Full variable domain (remainder filled in from reference TRBV9 and TRBJ2-5): DSGVTQTPKHLITATGQRVTLRCSPRSGDLSVYWYQQSLDQGLQFLIQYYNGEERAKGNILERFSAQQFPDLHSELNLSSLELGDSALYFCASSVEGHLNGETQYFGPGTRLLVL.